Listed below are T cell receptor beta chains from one sample, sequenced in a study of blood T cell repertoires in COVID-19. Libraries were prepared by immunoSEQ multiplex PCR; TCRdb keeps only in-frame clonotypes and omits some of them. The table has 100,000 to 150,000 clones, approximately 88% seen once. The sample taken for sequencing was peripheral blood. These receptors were taken from a man in his fifties or sixties with acute or convalescent COVID-19. CDR3s include the opening cysteine and the closing phenylalanine or tryptophan. A D gene is named only where the DNA matches it firmly. Expanded clones are given a class, and other clones once, few, many or no size at all.

D gene | J gene | V gene | clone size | CDR3 DNA | CDR3 protein
. | TRBJ1-4 | TRBV6-5 | . | TGTGCCAGCTCCTCGCTCGGGGGGTATGAAAAACTGTTTTTT | CASSSLGGYEKLFF
. | TRBJ1-5 | TRBV28 | once | TGTGCCAGCAGTTTCGACCGGGGGATCTTTCAGCCCCAGCATTTT | CASSFDRGIFQPQHF
. | TRBJ1-1 | TRBV23-1 | . | TGCGCCAGCAGTCAATCCACCGACAGGTCTGGTGTTGGAGCTTTCTTT | CASSQSTDRSGVGAFF
TRBD2 | TRBJ2-1 | TRBV19 | . | TGTGCCAGTAGTATAGGGTTAGCGGGGCAAACCTACAATGAGCAGTTCTTC | CASSIGLAGQTYNEQFF
. | TRBJ1-1 | TRBV19 | . | TGTGCCAGTAGTATTGAAGGGGACACTGAAGCTTTCTTT | CASSIEGDTEAFF
. | TRBJ2-7 | TRBV6-5 | once | TGTGCCAGCGGGCAGACCCAAATATACGAGCAGTACTTC | CASGQTQIYEQYF
. | TRBJ2-1 | TRBV9 | . | TGTGCCAGCAGCGTAGGCAGGGGGGCCAATGAGCAGTTCTTC | CASSVGRGANEQFF
. | TRBJ1-1 | TRBV5-1 | . | TGCGCCAGCAGCTTCAGTCGTGTCCTGAACACTGAAGCTTTCTTT | CASSFSRVLNTEAFF
. | TRBJ1-2 | TRBV10-3 | . | TGTGCCATCAGTGAGTCGGAAGGCCAGGGGAACTATGGCTACACCTTC | CAISESEGQGNYGYTF
. | TRBJ2-7 | TRBV11-2 | . | TGTGCCAGCAGCTTAGATCAGCCAGGGCTGGGTGAGCAGTACTTC | CASSLDQPGLGEQYF
. | TRBJ2-7 | TRBV5-1 | . | TGCGCCAGCAGCTTGCGAACAGAGTACGAGCAGTACTTC | CASSLRTEYEQYF
. | TRBJ2-1 | TRBV11-2 | . | TGTGCCAGCAGCCTTGGACTGGGTTATGAGCAGTTCTTC | CASSLGLGYEQFF
. | TRBJ2-7 | TRBV15 | . | TGTGCCACCAGCAGACCTACAGGGAACAGGGCCTACGAGCAGTACTTC | CATSRPTGNRAYEQYF
TRBD2 | TRBJ2-1 | TRBV7-2 | . | TGTGCCAGCAGCTTATTCTTTCTTGAGCGGGAGATTGGCAATGAGCAGTTCTTC | CASSLFFLEREIGNEQFF
TRBD1 | TRBJ1-2 | TRBV6-5 | . | TGTGCCAGCAGTTACGCCGACAGGGGGCTTCGTGGCTACACCTTC | CASSYADRGLRGYTF
. | TRBJ2-7 | TRBV6-1 | . | TGTGCCAGCAGTGAAGCCTACTACTACGAGCAGTACTTC | CASSEAYYYEQYF
TRBD1 | TRBJ1-2 | TRBV9 | . | TGTGCCAGCAGCTATTGGACAGGGAGAGGCTACACCTTC | CASSYWTGRGYTF
TRBD1 | TRBJ2-7 | TRBV2 | . | TGTGCCAGCAGGGGACGCGACCGGGACAGGGGTGGTGAGCAGTACTTC | CASRGRDRDRGGEQYF
TRBD1 | TRBJ2-5 | TRBV6-5 | . | TGTGCCAGCAGCATGGGACAGGGGTTTGAGACCCAGTACTTC | CASSMGQGFETQYF
. | TRBJ1-6 | TRBV11-2 | . | TGTGCCAGCAGCTTAGGGTCAGGCTGGAATAATTCACCCCTCCACTTT | CASSLGSGWNNSPLHF
. | TRBJ2-1 | TRBV5-4 | . | TGTGCCAGCAGCTCCTGGGGAGCGGCTAGCTCCTACAATGAGCAGTTCTTC | CASSSWGAASSYNEQFF
. | TRBJ1-2 | TRBV5-1 | once | TGCGCCAGCAGCTCGGGACAACTTGGCTACACCTTC | CASSSGQLGYTF